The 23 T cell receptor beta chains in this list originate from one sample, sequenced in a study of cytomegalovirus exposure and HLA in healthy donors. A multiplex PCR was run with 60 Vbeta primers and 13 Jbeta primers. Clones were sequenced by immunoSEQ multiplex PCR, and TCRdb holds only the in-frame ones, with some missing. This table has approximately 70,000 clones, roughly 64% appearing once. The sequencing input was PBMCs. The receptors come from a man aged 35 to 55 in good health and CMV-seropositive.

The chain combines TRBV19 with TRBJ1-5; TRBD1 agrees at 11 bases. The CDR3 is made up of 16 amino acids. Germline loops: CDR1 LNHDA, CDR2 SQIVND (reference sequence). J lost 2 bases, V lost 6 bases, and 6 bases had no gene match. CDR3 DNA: TGTGCCAGTAGGCGGACAGGGGGCGAACGCAATCAGCCCCAGCATTTT. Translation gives CASRRTGGERNQPQHF.

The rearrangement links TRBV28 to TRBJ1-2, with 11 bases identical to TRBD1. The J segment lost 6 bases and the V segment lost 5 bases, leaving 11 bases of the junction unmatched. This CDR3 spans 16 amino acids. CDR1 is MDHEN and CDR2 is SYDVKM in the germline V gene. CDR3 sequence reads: CASSVTGTGGRDGYTF. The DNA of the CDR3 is TGTGCCAGCAGTGTAACCGGGACAGGGGGGAGGGATGGCTACACCTTC.

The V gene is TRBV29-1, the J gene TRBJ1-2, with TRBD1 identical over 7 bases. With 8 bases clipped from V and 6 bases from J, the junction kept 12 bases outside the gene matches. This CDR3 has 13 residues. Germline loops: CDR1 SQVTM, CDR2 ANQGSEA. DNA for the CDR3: TGCAGCACTTCCGCCGGGACAGAGGATGGCTACACCTTC. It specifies CSTSAGTEDGYTF. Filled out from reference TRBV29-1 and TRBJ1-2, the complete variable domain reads SAVISQKPSRDICQRGTSLTIQCQVDSQVTMMFWYRQQPGQSLTLIATANQGSEATYESGFVIDKFPISRPNLTFSTLTVSNMSPEDSSIYLCSTSAGTEDGYTFGSGTRLTVV.

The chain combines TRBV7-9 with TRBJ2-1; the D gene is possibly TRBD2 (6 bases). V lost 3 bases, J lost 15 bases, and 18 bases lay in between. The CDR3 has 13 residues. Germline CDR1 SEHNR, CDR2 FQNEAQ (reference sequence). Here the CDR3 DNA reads TGTGCCAGCAGCTTGGATGGGACTCGGAATGTGTTCTTC. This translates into CASSLDGTRNVFF.

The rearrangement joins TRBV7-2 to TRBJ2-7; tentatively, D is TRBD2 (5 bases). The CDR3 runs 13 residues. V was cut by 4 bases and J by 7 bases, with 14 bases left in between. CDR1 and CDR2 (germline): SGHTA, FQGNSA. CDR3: CASSSQETGEQYF. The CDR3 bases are TGTGCCAGCAGCTCACAAGAAACGGGAGAGCAGTACTTC.

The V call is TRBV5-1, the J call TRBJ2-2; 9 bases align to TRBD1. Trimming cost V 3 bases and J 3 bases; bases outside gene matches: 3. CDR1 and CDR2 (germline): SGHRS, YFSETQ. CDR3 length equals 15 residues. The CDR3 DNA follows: TGCGCCAGCAGCTCGAGGACAGGGGACACCGGGGAGCTGTTTTTT. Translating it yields CASSSRTGDTGELFF.

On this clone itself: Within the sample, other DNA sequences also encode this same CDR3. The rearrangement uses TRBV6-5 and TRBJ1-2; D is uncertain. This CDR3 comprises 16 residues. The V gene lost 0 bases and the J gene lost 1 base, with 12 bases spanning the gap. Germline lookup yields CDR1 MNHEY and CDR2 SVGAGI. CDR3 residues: CASSYSTGSGNYGYTF. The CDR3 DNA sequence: TGTGCCAGCAGTTACTCCACTGGGTCGGGTAACTATGGCTACACCTTC.

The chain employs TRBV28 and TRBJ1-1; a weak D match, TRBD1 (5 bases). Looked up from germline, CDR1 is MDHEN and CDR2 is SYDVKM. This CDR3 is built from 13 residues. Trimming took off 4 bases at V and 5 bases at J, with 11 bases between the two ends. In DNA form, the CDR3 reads TGTGCCAGCAGTTGGTACGGGGGTACTGAAGCTTTCTTT. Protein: CASSWYGGTEAFF.

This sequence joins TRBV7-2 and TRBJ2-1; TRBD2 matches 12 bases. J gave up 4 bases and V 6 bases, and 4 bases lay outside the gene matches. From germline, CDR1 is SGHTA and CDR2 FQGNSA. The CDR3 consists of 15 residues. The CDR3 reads CASSSSGGVYNEQFF. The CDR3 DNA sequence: TGTGCCAGCAGTTCTAGCGGGGGGGTTTACAATGAGCAGTTCTTC.

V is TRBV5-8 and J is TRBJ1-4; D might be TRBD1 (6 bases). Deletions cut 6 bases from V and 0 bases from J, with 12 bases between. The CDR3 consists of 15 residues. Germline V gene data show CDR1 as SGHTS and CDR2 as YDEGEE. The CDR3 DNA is TGTGCCAGCACCCCCGGACAGCCAACTAATGAAAAACTGTTTTTT. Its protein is CASTPGQPTNEKLFF.

CDR3 sequence reads: CASSPQGRGETQYF. The CDR3 bases are TGTGCCAGCTCACCTCAGGGCAGGGGAGAGACCCAGTACTTC. This chain links TRBV18 with TRBJ2-5; TRBD1 is a possible D gene (6 bases). The CDR3 is made up of 14 amino acids. The V and J ends lost 3 bases and 4 bases respectively, with 12 bases between them. Germline CDR1 reads KGHSH; CDR2 reads LQKENI. Full variable domain (rest looked up from reference TRBV18 and TRBJ2-5): NAGVMQNPRHLVRRRGQEARLRCSPMKGHSHVYWYRQLPEEGLKFMVYLQKENIIDESGMPKERFSAEFPKEGPSILRIQQVVRGDSAAYFCASSPQGRGETQYFGPGTRLLVL.

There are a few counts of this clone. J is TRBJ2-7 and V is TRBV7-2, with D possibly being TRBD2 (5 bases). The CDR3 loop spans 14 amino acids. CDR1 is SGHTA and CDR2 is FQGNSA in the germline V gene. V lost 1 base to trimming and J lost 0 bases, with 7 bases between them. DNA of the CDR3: TGTGCCAGCAGCTTAGGGGAGCACTCCTACGAGCAGTACTTC. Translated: CASSLGEHSYEQYF.

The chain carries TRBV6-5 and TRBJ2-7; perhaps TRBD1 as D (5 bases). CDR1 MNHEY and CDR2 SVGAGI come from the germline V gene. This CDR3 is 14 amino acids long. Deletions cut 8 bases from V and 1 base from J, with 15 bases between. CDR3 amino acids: CASSRDGASYEQYF. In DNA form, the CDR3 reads TGTGCCAGCTCCAGGGATGGGGCTTCCTACGAGCAGTACTTC.

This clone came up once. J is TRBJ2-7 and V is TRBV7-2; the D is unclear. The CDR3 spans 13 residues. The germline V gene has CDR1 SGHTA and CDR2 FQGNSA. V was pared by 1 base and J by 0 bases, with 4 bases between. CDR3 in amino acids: CASSLDYSYEQYF. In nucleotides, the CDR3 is TGTGCCAGCAGCTTAGATTACTCCTACGAGCAGTACTTC.

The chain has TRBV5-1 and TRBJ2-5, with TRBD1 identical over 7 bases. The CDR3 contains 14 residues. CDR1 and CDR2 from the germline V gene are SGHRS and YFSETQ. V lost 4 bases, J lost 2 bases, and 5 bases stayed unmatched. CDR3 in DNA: TGCGCCAGCAGCCCTGGGACAGCTCAAGAGACCCAGTACTTC. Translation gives CASSPGTAQETQYF. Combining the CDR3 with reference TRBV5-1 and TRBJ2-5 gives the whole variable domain KAGVTQTPRYLIKTRGQQVTLSCSPISGHRSVSWYQQTPGQGLQFLFEYFSETQRNKGNFPGRFSGRQFSNSRSEMNVSTLELGDSALYLCASSPGTAQETQYFGPGTRLLVL.

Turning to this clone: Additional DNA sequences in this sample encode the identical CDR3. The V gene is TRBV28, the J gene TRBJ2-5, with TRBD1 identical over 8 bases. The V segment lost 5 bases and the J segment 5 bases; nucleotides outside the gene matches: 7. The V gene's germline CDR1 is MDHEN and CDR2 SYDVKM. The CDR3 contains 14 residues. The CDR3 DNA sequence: TGTGCCAGCAGTCGAGGACAGGGACGGGAGACCCAGTACTTC. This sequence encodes CASSRGQGRETQYF.

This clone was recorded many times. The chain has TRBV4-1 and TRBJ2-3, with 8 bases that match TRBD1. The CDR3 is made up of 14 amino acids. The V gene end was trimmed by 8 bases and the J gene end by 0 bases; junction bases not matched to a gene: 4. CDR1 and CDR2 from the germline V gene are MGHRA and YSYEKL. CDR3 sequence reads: CASGTGSSTDTQYF. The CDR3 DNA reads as TGCGCCAGCGGGACAGGTTCTAGCACAGATACGCAGTATTTT.

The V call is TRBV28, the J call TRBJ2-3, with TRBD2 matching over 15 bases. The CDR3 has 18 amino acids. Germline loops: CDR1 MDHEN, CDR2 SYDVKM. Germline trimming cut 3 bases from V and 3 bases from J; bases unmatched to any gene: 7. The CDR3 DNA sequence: TGTGCCAGCAGTTTGGGACTAGCGGGAGGCGGGATAACAGATACGCAGTATTTT. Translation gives CASSLGLAGGGITDTQYF.

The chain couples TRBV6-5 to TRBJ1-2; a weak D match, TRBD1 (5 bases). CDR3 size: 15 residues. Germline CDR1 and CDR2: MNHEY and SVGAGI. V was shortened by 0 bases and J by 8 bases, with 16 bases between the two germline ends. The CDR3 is CASSYSAGGWIGYTF. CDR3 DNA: TGTGCCAGCAGTTACTCCGCCGGGGGATGGATCGGCTACACCTTC.

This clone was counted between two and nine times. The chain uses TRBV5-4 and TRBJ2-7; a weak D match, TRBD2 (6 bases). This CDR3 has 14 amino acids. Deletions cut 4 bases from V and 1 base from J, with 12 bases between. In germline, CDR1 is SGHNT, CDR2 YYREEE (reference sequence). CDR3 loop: CASSEGGVSYEQYF. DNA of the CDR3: TGTGCCAGCAGCGAAGGAGGGGTTTCCTACGAGCAGTACTTC.

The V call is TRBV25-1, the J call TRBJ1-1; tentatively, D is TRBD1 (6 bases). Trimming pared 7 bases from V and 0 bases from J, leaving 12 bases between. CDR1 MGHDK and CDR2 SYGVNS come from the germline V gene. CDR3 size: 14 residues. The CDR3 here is CASNEGTLNTEAFF. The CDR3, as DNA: TGTGCCAGCAACGAAGGGACATTGAACACTGAAGCTTTCTTT. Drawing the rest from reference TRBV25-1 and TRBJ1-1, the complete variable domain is EADIYQTPRYLVIGTGKKITLECSQTMGHDKMYWYQQDPGMELHLIHYSYGVNSTEKGDLSSESTVSRIRTEHFPLTLESARPSHTSQYLCASNEGTLNTEAFFGQGTRLTVV.

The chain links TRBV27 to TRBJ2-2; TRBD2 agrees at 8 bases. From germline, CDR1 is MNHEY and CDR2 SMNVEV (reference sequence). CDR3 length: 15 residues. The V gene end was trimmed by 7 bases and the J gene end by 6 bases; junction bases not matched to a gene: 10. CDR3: CASTAGTRGAGELFF. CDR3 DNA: TGTGCCAGCACCGCCGGGACTAGGGGTGCCGGGGAGCTGTTTTTT.

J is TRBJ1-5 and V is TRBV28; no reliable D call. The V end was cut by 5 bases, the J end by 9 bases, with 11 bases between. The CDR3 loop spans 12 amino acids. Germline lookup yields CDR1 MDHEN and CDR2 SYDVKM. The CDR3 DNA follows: TGTGCCAGCAGTGCATCAGATCGGCCCCAGCATTTT. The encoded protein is CASSASDRPQHF.